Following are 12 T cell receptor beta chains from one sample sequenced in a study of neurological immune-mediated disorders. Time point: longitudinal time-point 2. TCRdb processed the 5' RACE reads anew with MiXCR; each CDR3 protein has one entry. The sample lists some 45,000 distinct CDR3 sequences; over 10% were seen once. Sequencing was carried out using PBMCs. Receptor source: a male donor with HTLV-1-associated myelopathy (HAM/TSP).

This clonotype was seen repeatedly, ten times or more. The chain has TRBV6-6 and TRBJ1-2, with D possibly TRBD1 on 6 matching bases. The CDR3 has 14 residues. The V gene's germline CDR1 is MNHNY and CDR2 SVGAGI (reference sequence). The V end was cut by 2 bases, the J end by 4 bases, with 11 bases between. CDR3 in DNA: TGTGCCAGCAGTTACGAACAGGGAGGCTATGGCTACACCTTC. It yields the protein CASSYEQGGYGYTF.

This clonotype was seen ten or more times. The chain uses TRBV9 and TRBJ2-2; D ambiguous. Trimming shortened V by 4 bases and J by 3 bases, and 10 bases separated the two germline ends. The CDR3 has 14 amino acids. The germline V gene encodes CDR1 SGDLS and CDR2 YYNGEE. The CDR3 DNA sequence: TGTGCCAGCAGCTTCGGCCATGACACCGGGGAGCTGTTTTTT. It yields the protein CASSFGHDTGELFF.

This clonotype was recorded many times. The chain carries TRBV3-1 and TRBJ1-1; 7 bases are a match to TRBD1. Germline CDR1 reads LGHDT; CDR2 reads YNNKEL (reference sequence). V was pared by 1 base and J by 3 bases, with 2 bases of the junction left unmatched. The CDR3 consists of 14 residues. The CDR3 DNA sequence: TGTGCCAGCAGCCAAGTGACAGGGCACACTGAAGCTTTCTTT. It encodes CASSQVTGHTEAFF.

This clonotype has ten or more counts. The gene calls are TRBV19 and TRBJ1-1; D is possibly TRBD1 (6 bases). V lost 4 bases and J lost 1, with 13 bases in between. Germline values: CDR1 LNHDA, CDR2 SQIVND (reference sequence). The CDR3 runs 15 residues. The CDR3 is CASSRGAGANTEAFF. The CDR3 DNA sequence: TGTGCCAGTAGTAGAGGGGCAGGGGCGAACACTGAAGCTTTCTTT.

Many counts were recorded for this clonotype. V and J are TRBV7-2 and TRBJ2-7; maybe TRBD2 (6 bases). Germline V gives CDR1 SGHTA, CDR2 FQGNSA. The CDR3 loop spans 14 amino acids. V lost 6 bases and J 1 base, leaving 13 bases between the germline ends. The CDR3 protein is CASRGGSVSYEQYF. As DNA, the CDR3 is TGTGCCAGCAGGGGAGGTTCCGTGTCCTACGAGCAGTACTTC.

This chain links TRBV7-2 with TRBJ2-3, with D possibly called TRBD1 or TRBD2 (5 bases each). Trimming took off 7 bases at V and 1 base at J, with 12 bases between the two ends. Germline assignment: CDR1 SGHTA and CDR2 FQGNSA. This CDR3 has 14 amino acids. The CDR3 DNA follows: TGTGCCAGCACCTCCGGGGACCGCACAGATACGCAGTATTTT. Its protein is CASTSGDRTDTQYF.

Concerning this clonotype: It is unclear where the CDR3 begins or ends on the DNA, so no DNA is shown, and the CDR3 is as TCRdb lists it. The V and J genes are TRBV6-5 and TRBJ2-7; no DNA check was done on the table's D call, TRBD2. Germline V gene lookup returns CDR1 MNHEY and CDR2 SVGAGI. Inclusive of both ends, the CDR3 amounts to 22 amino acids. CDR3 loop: CASSYYICSATLLAGVLYEQYF.

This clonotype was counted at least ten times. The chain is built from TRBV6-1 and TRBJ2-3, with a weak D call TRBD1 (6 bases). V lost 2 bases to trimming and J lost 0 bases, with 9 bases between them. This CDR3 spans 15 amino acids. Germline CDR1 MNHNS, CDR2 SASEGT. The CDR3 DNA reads TGTGCCAGCAGTGAATGGGGGCCGAGCACAGATACGCAGTATTTT. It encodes CASSEWGPSTDTQYF.

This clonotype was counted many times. Here the CDR3 DNA reads TGCGCCAGCAGCTTGAGGTCGGCACCTGAAAAACTGTTTTTT. It is translated as CASSLRSAPEKLFF. The chain links TRBV5-1 to TRBJ1-4; D gene ambiguous. Trimming took off 1 base at V and 7 bases at J, with 11 bases between the two ends. CDR3 length equals 14 residues. Germline-derived CDR1 and CDR2 are SGHRS and YFSETQ. Combining the CDR3 with reference TRBV5-1 and TRBJ1-4 gives the whole variable domain KAGVTQTPRYLIKTRGQQVTLSCSPISGHRSVSWYQQTPGQGLQFLFEYFSETQRNKGNFPGRFSGRQFSNSRSEMNVSTLELGDSALYLCASSLRSAPEKLFFGSGTQLSVL.

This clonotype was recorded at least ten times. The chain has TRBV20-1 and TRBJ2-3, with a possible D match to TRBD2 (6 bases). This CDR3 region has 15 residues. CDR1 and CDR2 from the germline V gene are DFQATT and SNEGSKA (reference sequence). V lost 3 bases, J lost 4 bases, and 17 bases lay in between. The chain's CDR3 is CSARVLGGMADTQYF. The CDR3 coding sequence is TGCAGTGCTAGGGTTCTCGGGGGAATGGCAGATACGCAGTATTTT.

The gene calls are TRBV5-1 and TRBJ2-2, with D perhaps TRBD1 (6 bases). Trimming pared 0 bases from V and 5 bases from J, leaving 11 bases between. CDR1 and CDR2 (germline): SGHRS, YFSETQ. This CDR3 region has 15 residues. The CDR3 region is CASSLEGGQTGELFF. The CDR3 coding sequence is TGCGCCAGCAGCTTGGAAGGGGGTCAGACCGGGGAGCTGTTTTTT.

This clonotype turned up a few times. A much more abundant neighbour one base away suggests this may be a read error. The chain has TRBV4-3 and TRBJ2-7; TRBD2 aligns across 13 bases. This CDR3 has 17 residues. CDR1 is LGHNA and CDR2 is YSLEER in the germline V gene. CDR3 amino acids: CASSQGTSGGLSYDQYF. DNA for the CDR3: TGCGCCAGCAGCCAAGGGACTAGCGGGGGTCTCTCCTACGATCAGTACTTC.